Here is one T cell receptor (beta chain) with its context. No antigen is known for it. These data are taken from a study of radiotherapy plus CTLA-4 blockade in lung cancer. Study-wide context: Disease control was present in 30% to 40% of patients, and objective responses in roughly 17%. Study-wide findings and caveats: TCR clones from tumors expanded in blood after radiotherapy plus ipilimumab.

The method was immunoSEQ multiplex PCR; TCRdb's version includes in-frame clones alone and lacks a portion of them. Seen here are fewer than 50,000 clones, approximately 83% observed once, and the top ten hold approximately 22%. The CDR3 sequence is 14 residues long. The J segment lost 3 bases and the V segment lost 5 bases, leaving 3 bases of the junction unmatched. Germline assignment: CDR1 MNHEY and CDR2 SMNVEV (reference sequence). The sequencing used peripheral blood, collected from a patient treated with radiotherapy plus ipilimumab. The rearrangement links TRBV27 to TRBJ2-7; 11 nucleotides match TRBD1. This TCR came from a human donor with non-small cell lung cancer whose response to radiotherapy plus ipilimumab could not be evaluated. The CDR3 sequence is CASSPGQGGYEQYF. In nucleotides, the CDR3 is TGTGCCAGCAGTCCGGGACAGGGGGGCTACGAGCAGTACTTC.